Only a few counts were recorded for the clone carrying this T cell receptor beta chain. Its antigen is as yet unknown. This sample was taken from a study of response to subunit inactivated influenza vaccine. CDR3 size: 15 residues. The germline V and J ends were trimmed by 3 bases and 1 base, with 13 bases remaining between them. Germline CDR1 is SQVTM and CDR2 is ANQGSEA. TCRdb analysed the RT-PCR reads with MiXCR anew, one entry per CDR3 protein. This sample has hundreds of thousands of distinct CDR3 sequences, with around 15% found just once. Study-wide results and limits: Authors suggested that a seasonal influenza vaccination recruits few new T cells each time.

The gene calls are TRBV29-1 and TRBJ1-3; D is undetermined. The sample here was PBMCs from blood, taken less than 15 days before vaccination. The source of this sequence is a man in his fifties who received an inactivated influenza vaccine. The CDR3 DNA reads TGCAGCGTTGATTCCGGGTCAGGATCTGGAAACACCATATATTTT. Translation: CSVDSGSGSGNTIYF.